The clone carrying this T cell receptor (beta chain) was seen a handful of times. As yet, its antigen is unknown. The junction differs from germline at one of its ends, possibly a read error. This entry comes from a study of response to subunit inactivated influenza vaccine. Study-wide results and limits: It was the authors' suggestion that each seasonal influenza vaccination recruits few new T cells.

MiXCR was run by TCRdb on the RT-PCR reads, yielding one entry per CDR3 protein. The sample records approximately 530,000 distinct CDR3 sequences, about 7.6% being singletons. CDR1 is DFQATT and CDR2 is SNEGSKA in the germline V gene (reference sequence). The CDR3 is made up of 13 amino acids. The rearrangement joins TRBV20-1 to TRBJ2-1; 8 bases agree with TRBD2. The starting material was PBMCs from blood, obtained less than 30 months after vaccination. This TCR derives from a man in his fifties or sixties who received an inactivated influenza vaccine. The CDR3 DNA is TGCAGTGTTAGAGCGGGGGTCCCGGATGAGCAGTTCTTC. Translated: CSVRAGVPDEQFF.